The T cell receptor beta chain under discussion was sequenced for a study of blood T cell repertoires in COVID-19. Study background: The samples span acute and convalescent COVID-19 from the United States, Italy and Spain. Sample material is recorded as cDNA or gDNA derived from T cells, B-cell-depleted T cells, or PBMCs.

The CDR3 is 17 amino acids. Trimming cost V 2 bases and J 10 bases, with 25 bases left between them. The germline V gene has CDR1 SGHVS and CDR2 FNYEAQ. In the authors' workflow: Nucleated cell number was recorded as an estimate derived from reference gene primer amplification. Repertoires were generated with immunoSEQ multiplex PCR, while TCRdb's copy carries only in-frame clones and drops some. The DNA was the basis for D and trimming; V, J and clone size are from that table. Of hundreds of thousands of clones listed, approximately 86% are singletons. V usage is TRBV7-6 and J usage is TRBJ2-3; TRBD2 is a possible D gene (6 bases). This sequence originates from a woman between 45 and 65 years old who had recovered from COVID-19. Specimen: PBMCs or T cells enriched from blood (not recorded which). The CDR3: CASSLLTWRDPEEAQYF. CDR3 coding DNA: TGTGCCAGCAGCTTATTAACGTGGCGGGATCCCGAGGAGGCGCAGTATTTT.